This entry lists 24 T cell receptor beta chains sequenced from one sample in a study of OX40 agonist ivuxolimab in advanced cancers. Repertoires were generated with immunoSEQ multiplex PCR, while TCRdb's copy carries only in-frame clones and drops some. The table records approximately 80,000 clones, 87% of them present only once. The sequencing used CD4+ or CD8+ T cells sorted from blood, collected in a trial of the OX40 agonist ivuxolimab. Receptors originate from an adult with an advanced solid tumor such as melanoma, head and neck, liver or kidney cancer.

V and J are TRBV4-1 and TRBJ2-7; perhaps TRBD2 as D (5 bases). This CDR3 spans 15 amino acids. Germline assignment: CDR1 MGHRA and CDR2 YSYEKL. Trimming took off 1 base at V and 5 bases at J, with 15 bases between the two ends. For the CDR3, the DNA is TGCGCCAGCAGCCAAGGGAGAGGGAGTCGCAACGAGCAGTACTTC. It yields the protein CASSQGRGSRNEQYF.

The rearrangement links TRBV4-1 to TRBJ2-3, with 11 bases matching TRBD2. V trimming: 1 base; J trimming: 2 bases; junction bases outside the gene matches: 5. The CDR3 length is 17 residues. Germline V gives CDR1 MGHRA, CDR2 YSYEKL. The CDR3 coding sequence is TGCGCCAGCAGCCAAGGACTAGCGGGGACCTTCACAGATACGCAGTATTTT. Amino acids: CASSQGLAGTFTDTQYF.

As for this clone: Different DNA sequences within this sample yield the same CDR3. The CDR3 sequence: CASSTLGGSEDTQYF. CDR3 DNA: TGTGCCAGCAGCACCCTTGGGGGGAGTGAGGATACGCAGTATTTT. V is TRBV11-1 and J is TRBJ2-3; possibly TRBD2 for D (6 bases). From germline, CDR1 is SGHAT and CDR2 FQDESV (reference sequence). This CDR3 comprises 15 residues. V gave up 5 bases and J gave up 6 bases, with 18 bases separating them.

The chain couples TRBV10-2 to TRBJ1-5; 7 bases line up with TRBD1. CDR1 is WSHSY and CDR2 is SAAADI in the germline V gene. The CDR3 length is 14 residues. V shed 8 bases and J 2 bases; nucleotides not matched to a gene: 6. The CDR3 DNA sequence: TGCGCCAGCTCGAGGGGGCGCGGCAATCAGCCCCAGCATTTT. Protein: CASSRGRGNQPQHF.

The chain uses TRBV4-1 and TRBJ2-3; TRBD2 matches 10 bases. Per the germline V gene, CDR1 is MGHRA and CDR2 is YSYEKL. Trimming at V came to 0 bases and at J to 5 bases, leaving 11 bases not matched to a gene. This CDR3 region has 18 residues. CDR3 bases: TGCGCCAGCAGCCAAGATCGTAGGCTAGCGGGAGATCTAGATACGCAGTATTTT. Translated: CASSQDRRLAGDLDTQYF.

J is TRBJ1-1 and V is TRBV6-6, with 9 bases that match TRBD1. Trimming took 6 bases from V and 5 from J; bases not matched to a gene: 4. The length of the CDR3 is 13 residues. The germline V gene encodes CDR1 MNHNY and CDR2 SVGAGI (reference sequence). CDR3 region: CASSRQGGTEAFF. CDR3 coding DNA: TGTGCCAGCAGCCGACAGGGGGGAACTGAAGCTTTCTTT.

This clone was seen a handful of times. The V gene is TRBV19, the J gene TRBJ1-5; TRBD1 aligns across 7 bases. The V and J ends lost 5 bases and 3 bases, in that order; junction bases with no gene match: 7. The CDR3 is made up of 15 amino acids. The germline V gene encodes CDR1 LNHDA and CDR2 SQIVND (reference sequence). CDR3 in DNA: TGTGCCAGTAGTTCCCCGACAGGGATCAATCAGCCCCAGCATTTT. Translating it yields CASSSPTGINQPQHF.

The chain uses TRBV6-5 and TRBJ1-4, with D possibly TRBD1 on 5 matching bases. The CDR3 has 15 residues. CDR1 is MNHEY and CDR2 is SVGAGI in the germline V gene. Trimming took off 7 bases at V and 8 bases at J, with 20 bases between the two ends. The DNA of the CDR3 is TGTGCCAGCACTCCTCTGGGGACCCCCGGGGAAAAACTGTTTTTT. Its translation: CASTPLGTPGEKLFF.

This chain joins TRBV4-1 and TRBJ2-1; 14 nucleotides agree with TRBD2. With 4 bases clipped from V and 0 bases from J, the junction kept 8 bases outside the gene matches. Germline-derived CDR1 and CDR2 are MGHRA and YSYEKL. The CDR3 is 19 residues long. CDR3 DNA: TGCGCCAGCAGCCGCACCGGGACTAGCGGGAGTGGCTCCTACAATGAGCAGTTCTTC. It yields the protein CASSRTGTSGSGSYNEQFF.

The J gene is TRBJ2-5, the V gene TRBV6-5, with D possibly being TRBD1 (6 bases). Deletions cut 4 bases from V and 2 bases from J, with 14 bases between. Germline V gene data show CDR1 as MNHEY and CDR2 as SVGAGI. This CDR3 is built from 15 residues. CDR3 DNA: TGTGCCAGCAGTTCTCAGACAGGAGGTCAAGAGACCCAGTACTTC. It translates to CASSSQTGGQETQYF.

This chain links TRBV11-3 with TRBJ2-7; 7 bases are shared with TRBD2. Germline CDR1 reads SGHNT; CDR2 reads YENEEA. Trimming removed 5 bases from V and 5 bases from J; junction bases left unmatched: 3. The CDR3 contains 12 residues. CDR3 DNA sequence: TGTGCCAGCAGCCCCACTAGCGACGAGCAGTACTTC. Translation: CASSPTSDEQYF.

The CDR3 is CASSLVVTGELFF. The DNA of the CDR3 is TGCGCCAGCAGCTTGGTCGTCACCGGGGAGCTGTTTTTT. The chain employs TRBV5-1 and TRBJ2-2; no reliable D call. Trimming removed 0 bases from V and 4 bases from J, with 4 bases in between. Germline CDR1 reads SGHRS; CDR2 reads YFSETQ. The CDR3 has 13 amino acids.

This sequence joins TRBV21-1 and TRBJ2-5; the table gives TRBD2 as D, unverified against the DNA. TRBV21-1 is shown as a pseudogene. The CDR3 loop spans 17 amino acids. CDR3 loop: CASSSLRAVPLQETQYF. CDR3 nucleotides: TGTGCCAGCAGCAGTTTGAGGGCGGTCCCCCTACAAGAGACCCAGTACTTC.

This clone was observed a single time. Other DNA sequences in the sample encode the same CDR3. CDR3 sequence reads: CASRQESYEKLFF. CDR3 in DNA: TGTGCCAGCAGGCAGGAAAGTTACGAAAAACTGTTTTTT. The rearrangement joins TRBV2 to TRBJ1-4; D is ambiguous. The V end lost 6 bases, the J end lost 8 bases, and 13 bases lay between the germline ends. The CDR3 has 13 residues. Germline assignment: CDR1 SNHLY and CDR2 FYNNEI. The entire variable domain, with the rest obtained from reference TRBV2 and TRBJ1-4, is as follows: EPEVTQTPSHQVTQMGQEVILRCVPISNHLYFYWYRQILGQKVEFLVSFYNNEISEKSEIFDDQFSVERPDGSNFTLKIRSTKLEDSAMYFCASRQESYEKLFFGSGTQLSVL.

The V and J genes are TRBV29-1 and TRBJ2-4; D gene unclear. This CDR3 spans 14 amino acids. Germline lookup yields CDR1 SQVTM and CDR2 ANQGSEA. V lost 7 bases and J lost 4, with 17 bases in between. The CDR3 bases are TGCAGCGCCGTCCCTGTCCTTGGGAAAAACATTCAGTACTTC. Protein: CSAVPVLGKNIQYF.

The V call is TRBV6-1, the J call TRBJ2-7, with D perhaps being TRBD1 or TRBD2 (7 bases each). V was cut by 2 bases and J by 1 base, with 27 bases left in between. CDR3 length equals 20 residues. Per the germline V gene, CDR1 is MNHNS and CDR2 is SASEGT. This CDR3 reads CASSEIRRGRGGSPSYEQYF. The CDR3 nucleotides are TGTGCCAGCAGTGAAATTAGGAGGGGGCGCGGCGGGAGCCCATCCTACGAGCAGTACTTC.

The chain employs TRBV7-6 and TRBJ2-1; D may be TRBD1 (6 bases). Germline V CDR1 and CDR2: SGHVS, FNYEAQ. The V and J ends lost 4 bases and 1 base respectively, with 14 bases between them. The CDR3 spans 16 residues. This CDR3 reads CASSSRGSVSYNEQFF. The CDR3 DNA reads TGTGCCAGCAGCTCCAGGGGCAGTGTTTCCTACAATGAGCAGTTCTTC.

The chain carries TRBV7-9 and TRBJ2-6; D is ambiguous. The ends were cut back, 7 bases at V and 1 base at J, with 14 bases in the middle. CDR3 length: 16 amino acids. Germline CDR1 and CDR2: SEHNR and FQNEAQ (reference sequence). DNA for the CDR3: TGTGCCAGCACCCAAAGGGCGGAGTCTGGGGCCAACGTCCTGACTTTC. Protein product: CASTQRAESGANVLTF.

This clone was observed once. The V call is TRBV10-3, the J call TRBJ1-1; D uncertain. This CDR3 has 13 residues. Germline CDR1 and CDR2: ENHRY and SYGVKD. V was cut by 2 bases and J by 0 bases, with 4 bases left in between. In DNA, the CDR3 is TGTGCCATCAGTGAGCTGATGAACACTGAAGCTTTCTTT. Translated: CAISELMNTEAFF.

V and J are TRBV20-1 and TRBJ1-2; D is unclear. There are 9 residues in the CDR3. Looked up from germline, CDR1 is DFQATT and CDR2 is SNEGSKA (reference sequence). The V end was cut by 3 bases, the J end by 6 bases, with 2 bases between. This chain's CDR3 is CSASNGYTF. For the CDR3, the DNA is TGCAGTGCTAGTAATGGCTACACCTTC.

V and J are TRBV6-1 and TRBJ1-4, with a tentative D call TRBD1 (6 bases). The germline V and J ends were trimmed by 5 bases and 4 bases, with 11 bases remaining between them. This CDR3 region has 14 residues. Germline lookup yields CDR1 MNHNS and CDR2 SASEGT. The CDR3 region has the DNA TGTGCCAGCAGTACACAGGGTAGTAATGAAAAACTGTTTTTT. Translating it yields CASSTQGSNEKLFF.

The chain joins TRBV4-3 to TRBJ1-4; the D gene is possibly TRBD1 (5 bases). V was shortened by 0 bases and J by 3 bases, with 14 bases between the two germline ends. CDR3 length: 17 residues. Germline V gene sequence: CDR1 LGHNA, CDR2 YSLEER. The CDR3 here is CASSQEWGNQPNEKLFF. CDR3 nucleotide sequence: TGCGCCAGCAGCCAAGAATGGGGGAATCAGCCTAATGAAAAACTGTTTTTT.

J is TRBJ2-1 and V is TRBV18; TRBD2 might be the D (5 bases). Germline loops: CDR1 KGHSH, CDR2 LQKENI. V was clipped by 3 bases and J by 7 bases, with 13 bases between them. CDR3 size: 14 residues. DNA for the CDR3: TGTGCCAGCTCACCTTCAAACGGGGAAAATGAGCAGTTCTTC. Encoded protein: CASSPSNGENEQFF.

J is TRBJ2-7 and V is TRBV19, with 7 bases fitting TRBD2. The ends lost 7 bases at V and 0 bases at J; junction bases unmatched: 21. There are 19 residues in the CDR3. Per germline, CDR1 LNHDA and CDR2 SQIVND (reference sequence). Written as DNA, the CDR3 is TGTGCCAGTAACCCGATCCCATCATTACTAGCGACGAGCTCCTACGAGCAGTACTTC. This codes for CASNPIPSLLATSSYEQYF.